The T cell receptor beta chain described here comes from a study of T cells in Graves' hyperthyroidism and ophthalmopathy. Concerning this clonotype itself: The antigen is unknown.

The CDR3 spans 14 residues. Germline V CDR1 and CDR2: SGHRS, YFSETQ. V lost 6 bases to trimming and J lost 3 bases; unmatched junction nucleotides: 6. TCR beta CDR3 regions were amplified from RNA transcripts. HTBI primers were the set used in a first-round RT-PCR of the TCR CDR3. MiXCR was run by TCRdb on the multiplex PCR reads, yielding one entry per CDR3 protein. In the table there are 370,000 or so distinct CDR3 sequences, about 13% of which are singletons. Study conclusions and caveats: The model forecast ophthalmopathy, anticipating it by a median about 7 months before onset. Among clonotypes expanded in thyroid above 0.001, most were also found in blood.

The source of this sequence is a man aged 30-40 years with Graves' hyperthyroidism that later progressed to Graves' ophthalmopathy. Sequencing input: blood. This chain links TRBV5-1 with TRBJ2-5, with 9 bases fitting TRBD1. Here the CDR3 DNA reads TGCGCCAGCACTCTGACAGGGGGAGAAGAGACCCAGTACTTC. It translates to CASTLTGGEETQYF. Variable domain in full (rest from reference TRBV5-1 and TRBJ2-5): KAGVTQTPRYLIKTRGQQVTLSCSPISGHRSVSWYQQTPGQGLQFLFEYFSETQRNKGNFPGRFSGRQFSNSRSEMNVSTLELGDSALYLCASTLTGGEETQYFGPGTRLLVL.